Listed here are 17 T cell receptor beta chains from one sample, sequenced in a study of regulatory T cells in long-lasting Graves disease (dated by TCRdb to 2020 to 2023). Libraries were built with multiplex PCR. Sequencer: Illumina HiSeq 4000. CDR3 regions were amplified by Arm-PCR with iRepertoire HTBI primers to construct TCR beta libraries. TCRdb reprocessing: public reads trimmed at Q25 with fastp, clones called with MiXCR, in-frame beta chains kept. Each entry is one CDR3 protein sequence, shown with its most common DNA and genes. This sample holds about 430,000 distinct CDR3 sequences; roughly a fifth were observed only once. The top ten hold 13% to 15% of the sample. In light of the paper, this sample's time point label describes: persistent/refractory GD, antithyroid drugs over 5 years with positive TRAb. For both TCR sequencing and RNA sequencing, RNA was extracted from PBMCs using TRIzol.

Sequenced here: peripheral blood mononuclear cells (PBMCs), sampled when the disease was refractory, from a patient treated with antithyroid drugs. These receptors came from a female donor with Graves disease.

The genes are TRBV9 and TRBJ2-2; no clear D. The CDR3 extends over 13 amino acids. Germline V CDR1 and CDR2: SGDLS, YYNGEE. Trimming stripped 4 bases from V and 6 bases from J, with 10 bases between. The CDR3 here is CASSTSLAGELFF. The CDR3 DNA reads TGTGCCAGCAGCACCTCTCTCGCCGGGGAGCTGTTTTTT.

V is TRBV27 and J is TRBJ2-1; either TRBD1 or TRBD2 may supply D (5 bases each). The V gene lost 4 bases and the J gene lost 5 bases, with 12 bases spanning the gap. This CDR3 comprises 14 residues. From germline, CDR1 is MNHEY and CDR2 SMNVEV (reference sequence). In DNA, the CDR3 is TGTGCCAGCAGTTCCCCGGGACGGAACAATGAGCAGTTCTTC. Translated: CASSSPGRNNEQFF.

This clonotype was observed a few times. The CDR3 coding sequence is TGTGCCAGCACTTTTAGCGAGAACCTTTACGAGCAGTACTTC. Protein: CASTFSENLYEQYF. This sequence joins TRBV12-3 or TRBV12-4 and TRBJ2-7; TRBD2 is a possible D gene (5 bases). Trimming removed 7 bases from V and 4 bases from J, with 17 bases in between. The CDR3 contains 14 residues.

This clonotype was detected many times. V is TRBV5-1 and J is TRBJ2-2; a possible D gene is TRBD2 (6 bases). The CDR3 runs 14 residues. Between the trimmed V and J ends, which lost 6 bases and 2 bases, there was a span of 11 bases. The germline gives CDR1 SGHRS, CDR2 YFSETQ. CDR3 in DNA: TGCGCCAGCAAGGCGGGATCTAACACCGGGGAGCTGTTTTTT. Protein product: CASKAGSNTGELFF.

This clonotype was counted only a few times. The CDR3 region is CASSIVGSSGANVLTF. CDR3 bases: TGTGCCAGTAGTATAGTGGGGAGCTCTGGGGCCAACGTCCTGACTTTC. V and J are TRBV19 and TRBJ2-6; possibly TRBD2 for D (5 bases). This CDR3 contains 16 residues. Germline assignment: CDR1 LNHDA and CDR2 SQIVND (reference sequence). Deletions cut 1 base from V and 0 bases from J, with 7 bases between.

This clonotype was seen many times. The V and J genes are TRBV2 and TRBJ1-3; D ambiguous. V was trimmed by 4 bases and J by 4 bases, leaving 8 bases between them. The CDR3 has 13 residues. CDR1 is SNHLY and CDR2 is FYNNEI in the germline V gene. CDR3 coding DNA: TGTGCCAGCAGTGTTACCATCGGAAACACCATATATTTT. Translated, it gives CASSVTIGNTIYF.

The sample holds one count of this clonotype. The V and J genes are TRBV7-8 and TRBJ2-7; 16 positions agree with TRBD2. Germline V CDR1 and CDR2: SGHVS, FQNEAQ. The CDR3 covers 16 residues. V was clipped by 5 bases and J by 7 bases; unmatched bases: 8. CDR3 DNA: TGTGCCAGCAGCAAACTCGGGACTAGCGGGAGGGGAGAGCAGTACTTC. Translation: CASSKLGTSGRGEQYF.

This clonotype has more than one count but fewer than ten. The chain is built from TRBV10-2 and TRBJ2-7; D is perhaps TRBD1 (6 bases). Trimming left V 4 bases short and J 2 bases short, with 15 bases between. This CDR3 has 15 residues. Germline CDR1 is WSHSY and CDR2 is SAAADI. The CDR3: CASSAPDSPTYEQYF. The CDR3 region has the DNA TGCGCCAGCAGTGCCCCGGACAGCCCGACCTACGAGCAGTACTTC.

J is TRBJ2-1 and V is TRBV5-6; no clear D. The CDR3 has 15 residues. Germline assignment: CDR1 SGHDT and CDR2 YYEEEE. Trimming removed 4 bases from V and 8 bases from J, with 19 bases in between. CDR3 protein: CASSTQFVVVDEQFF. The CDR3 coding sequence is TGTGCCAGCAGCACCCAATTCGTGGTTGTGGATGAGCAGTTCTTC.

This clonotype came up a few times. The chain employs TRBV7-8 and TRBJ2-1; D is perhaps TRBD2 (9 bases). This CDR3 has 19 residues. V lost 4 bases, J lost 6 bases, and 28 bases lay in between. The germline gives CDR1 SGHVS, CDR2 FQNEAQ. CDR3 amino acids: CASSSYRGVFLAGINEQFF. Here the CDR3 DNA reads TGTGCCAGCAGCTCATACAGGGGGGTGTTTCTAGCGGGAATCAATGAGCAGTTCTTC.

The sample holds a few counts of this clonotype. The chain employs TRBV10-3 and TRBJ2-3, with D perhaps given as TRBD1 or TRBD2 (5 bases each). V was clipped by 0 bases and J by 3 bases, with 10 bases between them. The length of the CDR3 is 15 residues. CDR1 and CDR2 from the germline V gene are ENHRY and SYGVKD. This CDR3 reads CAISESRGETDTQYF. The CDR3 region has the DNA TGTGCCATCAGTGAGTCGAGGGGCGAGACAGATACGCAGTATTTT.

In its sample, this clonotype was seen many times. The chain has TRBV28 and TRBJ2-2; no firm D call. The CDR3 has 15 residues. CDR1 is MDHEN and CDR2 is SYDVKM in the germline V gene. V was pared by 7 bases and J by 2 bases, with 14 bases between. CDR3 sequence: CASNLPGTNTGELFF. The CDR3 bases are TGTGCCAGCAATCTGCCGGGCACCAACACCGGGGAGCTGTTTTTT.

V is TRBV2 and J is TRBJ2-7; tentatively, D is TRBD2 (6 bases). V lost 8 bases, J lost 4 bases, and 15 bases lay in between. Germline V gene data show CDR1 as SNHLY and CDR2 as FYNNEI. CDR3 length equals 13 residues. The CDR3 is CASRWGGTYEQYF. The CDR3 DNA is TGTGCCAGCCGGTGGGGCGGGACTTACGAGCAGTACTTC.

This clonotype was observed many times. V and J are TRBV30 and TRBJ1-4; D uncertain. Trimming removed 8 bases from V and 8 bases from J, with 21 bases in between. The CDR3 totals 14 residues. Per germline, CDR1 GTSNPN and CDR2 SVGIG (reference sequence). The CDR3 spells CAGLSDRRREKLFF. CDR3 DNA: TGTGCCGGACTTTCGGACCGACGAAGGGAAAAACTGTTTTTT.

Ten or more counts support this clonotype. This chain joins TRBV15 and TRBJ1-4; a weak D match, TRBD1 (6 bases). The CDR3 extends over 15 amino acids. Germline assignment: CDR1 LNHNV and CDR2 YYDKDF (reference sequence). V lost 2 bases to trimming and J lost 5 bases, with 12 bases between them. CDR3 DNA: TGTGCCACCAGCAGACCAGACAGGATCAATGAAAAACTGTTTTTT. Residues: CATSRPDRINEKLFF.

Ten or more counts support this clonotype. V gene TRBV29-1 combines with J gene TRBJ2-7; D is ambiguous. CDR1 and CDR2 from the germline V gene are SQVTM and ANQGSEA. The CDR3 has 12 residues. V shed 4 bases and J shed 6 bases, with 13 bases lying between them. The CDR3 protein is CSVVDSLLEQYF. CDR3 coding DNA: TGCAGCGTTGTAGATTCTCTCCTCGAGCAGTACTTC.

This clonotype was seen once. V and J are TRBV15 and TRBJ2-1; 7 bases agree with TRBD2. Germline V gives CDR1 LNHNV, CDR2 YYDKDF (reference sequence). This CDR3 region has 18 residues. Trimming took 1 base from V and 0 from J; bases not matched to a gene: 9. As DNA, the CDR3 is TGTGCCACCAGCAGAGGGGGCGGGAGCATCAGCTCCTACAATGAGCAGTTCTTC. Amino acids: CATSRGGGSISSYNEQFF.